This entry is about one TCR beta chain. The antigen is undetermined. Measured with immunoSEQ multiplex PCR; TCRdb has only the in-frame clones, and not every one. The table shows some 87,000 clones, with around 96% occurring only once. This sample was taken from a study of cytomegalovirus exposure and HLA in healthy donors. Findings of the study overall: The tendency of first-cohort TCR clusters to co-occur in the 120 or so validation repertoires was the finding of a later analysis.

This CDR3 has 15 residues. Germline values: CDR1 MNHNS, CDR2 SASEGT. With 4 bases clipped from V and 5 bases from J, the junction kept 8 bases outside the gene matches. The donors were members of the roughly 120-subject validation cohort (separate from the roughly 670-subject first cohort). The genes are TRBV6-1 and TRBJ2-5; 9 bases line up with TRBD1. The source material was PBMCs. This sequence originates from a woman younger than 35 in good health and CMV-seronegative. The chain's CDR3 is CASSGGWTGEETQYF. The CDR3 nucleotides read TGTGCCAGCAGTGGAGGGTGGACAGGGGAGGAGACCCAGTACTTC.